This entry describes one T cell receptor beta chain. The data originate from a study of blood T cell repertoires in COVID-19. Study information: PBMCs, B-cell-depleted T cells, or T cells provided the cDNA or gDNA that made up the material.

Germline loops: CDR1 MDHEN, CDR2 SYDVKM. V lost 8 bases, J lost 7 bases, and 21 bases lay in between. This CDR3 is 15 amino acids long. Assay used: immunoSEQ multiplex PCR; TCRdb lists only in-frame clones, some missing. The table shows 150,000 to 200,000 clones, with over 60% occurring only once. Input material: peripheral blood. The rearrangement uses TRBV28 and TRBJ2-1, with D perhaps matching TRBD2 (6 bases). The receptor was isolated from a woman in her 70s with acute or convalescent COVID-19. The CDR3 DNA is TGTGCCAGCTCAACTTGGGCGGCGGGATATAATGAGCAGTTCTTC. Its translation is CASSTWAAGYNEQFF.